These T cell receptor beta chains were read from a single sample in a study of shared clonotypes between healthy human individuals. The data were produced by immunoSEQ multiplex PCR, yet TCRdb's version contains in-frame clones alone and is incomplete. The sample records millions of clones, around 96% being singletons. Material: naive CD8+ T cells sorted from blood. The receptors were gathered from a man aged 18-30 years in good health. Both conserved end residues are part of each CDR3. Each record gives: D gene, V gene, J gene, clone size, CDR3 length, CDR3 protein, CDR3 DNA. A D gene is named only where the DNA matches it firmly. Clone size, where shown, is once, few, many, or a class for clones that have expanded.

TRBD1,TRBV5-6,TRBJ2-1,-,14,CASSLVTGVNEQFF,TGTGCCAGCAGCTTGGTTACAGGGGTCAATGAGCAGTTCTTC
TRBD1,TRBV27,TRBJ2-5,once,17,CASSLGTGRGDQETQYF,TGTGCCAGCAGTTTAGGGACAGGGAGGGGGGACCAAGAGACCCAGTACTTC
TRBD1,TRBV7-9,TRBJ2-2,-,17,CASSLAPGQANTGELFF,TGTGCCAGCAGCTTAGCCCCGGGACAGGCGAACACCGGGGAGCTGTTTTTT
-,TRBV6-5,TRBJ1-1,-,13,CASSRQQNTEAFF,TGTGCCAGCAGCCGACAACAGAACACTGAAGCTTTCTTT
TRBD1,TRBV7-2,TRBJ1-2,-,16,CASSVAGQGIGYGYTF,TGTGCCAGCAGCGTCGCGGGACAGGGAATAGGTTATGGCTACACCTTC
TRBD1,TRBV11-2,TRBJ2-5,-,15,CASSGHGQVQETQYF,TGTGCCAGCAGCGGCCACGGACAGGTCCAAGAGACCCAGTACTTC
TRBD2,TRBV4-1,TRBJ2-1,-,15,CASSQVVAGANEQFF,TGCGCCAGCAGCCAAGTGGTAGCGGGAGCAAATGAGCAGTTCTTC
-,TRBV5-1,TRBJ2-7,-,14,CASSSQGINYEQYF,TGCGCCAGCAGCTCCCAGGGGATCAACTACGAGCAGTACTTC
-,TRBV5-1,TRBJ2-1,-,15,CASSLSQGSYNEQFF,TGCGCCAGCAGCTTGAGTCAGGGCTCCTACAATGAGCAGTTCTTC
-,TRBV6-5,TRBJ2-2,-,14,CATKVSSYGGELFF,TGTGCCACCAAAGTCTCAAGTTATGGCGGGGAGCTGTTTTTT
TRBD1,TRBV28,TRBJ2-7,-,15,CASTPLQDRVNEQYF,TGTGCCAGCACCCCCCTTCAGGACAGGGTGAACGAGCAGTACTTC
TRBD1,TRBV7-9,TRBJ2-3,-,17,CASSVGQVLGGTDTQYF,TGTGCCAGCAGCGTCGGACAGGTATTAGGGGGCACAGATACGCAGTATTTT
-,TRBV27,TRBJ1-6,once,14,CASSFGGADSPLHF,TGTGCCAGCAGTTTCGGGGGGGCGGATTCACCCCTCCACTTT
-,TRBV4-1,TRBJ2-5,once,15,CASSQSPGHQETQYF,TGCGCCAGCAGCCAAAGTCCGGGACACCAAGAGACCCAGTACTTC
-,TRBV15,TRBJ1-2,-,15,CATSSGLRPPYGYTF,TGTGCCACCAGCAGCGGACTGAGACCTCCCTATGGCTACACCTTC
-,TRBV19,TRBJ1-6,-,17,CASSIEGASSYNSPLHF,TGTGCCAGTAGTATAGAAGGGGCAAGCTCCTATAATTCACCCCTCCACTTT
-,TRBV19,TRBJ2-2,-,15,CASSPDSLRGRELFF,TGTGCCAGTAGTCCCGACTCCCTCCGGGGACGGGAGCTGTTTTTT
-,TRBV4-1,TRBJ1-1,-,15,CASSQLLGQNTEAFF,TGCGCCAGCAGCCAATTACTAGGACAGAACACTGAAGCTTTCTTT
-,TRBV19,TRBJ1-5,once,13,CASIADLNQPQHF,TGTGCCAGTATTGCAGACCTCAATCAGCCCCAGCATTTT
-,TRBV7-9,TRBJ2-3,-,15,CASSLFPAPTDTQYF,TGTGCCAGCAGCTTATTCCCCGCCCCCACAGATACGCAGTATTTT
TRBD1,TRBV5-1,TRBJ2-7,-,16,CASSFGQGALSYEQYF,TGCGCCAGCAGCTTTGGACAGGGGGCCCTCTCCTACGAGCAGTACTTC
-,TRBV7-9,TRBJ2-7,-,13,CASSLGTVYEQYF,TGTGCCAGCAGCCTAGGGACCGTGTACGAGCAGTACTTC
-,TRBV7-9,TRBJ1-1,few,10,CASSAGDAFF,TGTGCCAGCAGCGCAGGGGACGCTTTCTTT